The present T cell receptor beta chain was sequenced within a study of shared clonotypes between healthy human individuals. Using immunoSEQ multiplex PCR, the repertoire was profiled, and TCRdb retains in-frame clones only, with some absent. This table has about a million clones, roughly 77% appearing once. The ends lost 5 bases at V and 8 bases at J; junction bases unmatched: 2. CDR1 DFQATT and CDR2 SNEGSKA come from the germline V gene (reference sequence). The CDR3 covers 11 residues. J is TRBJ1-3 and V is TRBV20-1, with 8 bases aligning to TRBD1. The sequenced sample was memory CD4+ T cells from PBMCs. Subset specified: CD45RA-negative fraction. The TCR comes from a man aged 18 to 35 in good health. Some clones in this sample may be carry-over from other donors' samples. CDR3 coding DNA: TGCAGTGCTGACAGGGGAGACACCATATATTTT. Encoded protein: CSADRGDTIYF.